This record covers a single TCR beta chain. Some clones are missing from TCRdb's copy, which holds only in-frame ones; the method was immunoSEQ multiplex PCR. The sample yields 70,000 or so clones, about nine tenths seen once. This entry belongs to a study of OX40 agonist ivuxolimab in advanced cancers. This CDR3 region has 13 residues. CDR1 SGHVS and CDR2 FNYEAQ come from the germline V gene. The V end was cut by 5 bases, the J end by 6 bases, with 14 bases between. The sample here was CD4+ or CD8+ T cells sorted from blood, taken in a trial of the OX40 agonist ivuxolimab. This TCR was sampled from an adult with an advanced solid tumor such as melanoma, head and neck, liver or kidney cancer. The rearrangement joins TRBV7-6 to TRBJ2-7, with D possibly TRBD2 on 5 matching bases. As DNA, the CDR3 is TGTGCCAGCAGCCCCGGGGATCGCTTCGAGCAGTACTTC. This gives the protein CASSPGDRFEQYF.